This TCR beta chain was sequenced during a study of T cell responses to AZD1222 COVID-19 vaccine. Points from the study as a whole: As reported, nearly half of all spike-specific TCRs target variant regions that are unmutated. Across the whole spike, CD4 TCRs peaked at regions 160-218 and 743-854. An increase in Spike-specific TCR breadth and depth was observed after two AZD1222 doses. It was only after the peak T cell response that any repertoires were sampled.

Data came from immunoSEQ multiplex PCR; TCRdb stores just in-frame clones and leaves some out. The sample contains 130,000 to 150,000 clones, nearly 90% of which appear only once. There are a few counts of this clone. Its antigen is currently unknown. The V and J ends lost 2 bases and 2 bases, in that order; junction bases with no gene match: 1. The CDR3 has 14 residues. Germline CDR1 and CDR2: SGHRS and YFSETQ. The sample here was peripheral blood, taken 28 days after the second dose of the MenACWY control vaccine. This sequence originates from an adult who received the MenACWY meningococcal vaccine as a control. The rearrangement links TRBV5-1 to TRBJ1-3; 7 bases fit TRBD1. The CDR3 here is CASSLTGAGNTIYF. The CDR3 nucleotides are TGCGCCAGCAGCTTAACAGGGGCTGGAAACACCATATATTTT.